This record looks at one T cell receptor (beta chain) sequence and its context. The antigen is unknown. Deletions cut 7 bases from V and 3 bases from J, with 16 bases between. Germline V gives CDR1 MDHEN, CDR2 SYDVKM. This CDR3 region has 15 residues. Naive CD8 populations comprised CD45RO-negative cells positively selected for CCR7, excluding terminally differentiated effector memory CD45RA+ cells. All donors qualified as healthy HIV-negative adults and had experienced no recent acute infections or vaccinations. Generated by immunoSEQ multiplex PCR, the TCRdb table keeps only in-frame clones and is missing some. Of roughly 2.1 million clones in the sample, approximately 94% are singletons; the top ten hold roughly 1.8%. The source of the sample is a study of shared clonotypes between healthy human individuals. Findings of the study overall: Clonotypes shared by all four sorted-subset donors had higher generation probabilities than non-shared clonotypes.

Sample: naive CD8+ T cells from PBMCs. The origin of this receptor is a man younger than 35 in good health. Some clones in this sample may be carry-over from other donors' samples. This chain uses TRBV28 with TRBJ2-1; the D gene could be TRBD1 or TRBD2 (5 bases each). The CDR3, as DNA: TGTGCCAGCAACCGGGACCTTTTAATCTACAATGAGCAGTTCTTC. Translating it yields CASNRDLLIYNEQFF.